The rows below give T cell receptor beta chains drawn from one sample of a study of T cells in Graves' hyperthyroidism and ophthalmopathy. TCRdb reanalysed the multiplex PCR reads using MiXCR and keeps one entry per CDR3 protein. The sample carries about 250,000 distinct CDR3 sequences, approximately 20% recorded once. Sequences were obtained from blood. Receptor source: a young man with Graves' ophthalmopathy. The CDR3 runs from the conserved cysteine through the conserved F or W. D genes are given only for firm matches. Not all rows give a size; the values are once, few, many and, for expanded clones, a class.

V	size	D	length	J	DNA	CDR3
TRBV12-5	few	-	15	TRBJ1-3	TGTGCTAGTGGTTTGGGCATTAGCTCTGGAAACACCATATATTTT	CASGLGISSGNTIYF
TRBV6-1	-	TRBD2	18	TRBJ2-7	TGTGCCAGCAGTGGAGCGGGAGGGCCGCGGGCTTTTGGCTTCGAGCAGTACTTC	CASSGAGGPRAFGFEQYF
TRBV12-3/TRBV12-4	-	-	13	TRBJ1-2	TGTGCCAGCAGTGCAGTCAGAAGCTATGGCTACACCTTC	CASSAVRSYGYTF
TRBV3-1	-	-	13	TRBJ1-3	TGTGCCAGCAGCCCCCCCCTTGGGAACACCATATATTTT	CASSPPLGNTIYF
TRBV2	-	TRBD2	15	TRBJ2-3	TGTGCCAGCAGTGCTGGGCTAGCGGGGGGGCCCGCGCAGTATTTT	CASSAGLAGGPAQYF
TRBV12-3/TRBV12-4	few	-	13	TRBJ1-4	TGTGCCAGTGGGGCCAGCGTTAATGAAGCGCTGTTTTTT	CASGASVNEALFF
TRBV4-1	-	TRBD2	15	TRBJ2-7	TGCGCCAGCAGCCAAGCTAGCGGGAGTATTTACGAGCAGTACTTC	CASSQASGSIYEQYF
TRBV6-1	few	-	13	TRBJ2-7	TGTGCCAGCACAACGCACTCGGAATACGAGCAGTACTTC	CASTTHSEYEQYF
TRBV15	-	-	16	TRBJ2-2	TGTGCCACCAGCAGAGGTGCGGGAAGGACTGCCGGGGAGCTGTTTTTT	CATSRGAGRTAGELFF
TRBV6-1	-	TRBD1	18	TRBJ1-2	TGTGCCAGCTCACCTCAGGGGACAGGGAGCGGATTAAACTATGGCTACACCTTC	CASSPQGTGSGLNYGYTF
TRBV12-3/TRBV12-4	-	-	13	TRBJ2-3	TGTGCCAGCAGTTCGGGAATGGCAGATACGCAGTATTTT	CASSSGMADTQYF
TRBV28	-	TRBD2	17	TRBJ2-3	TGTGCCAGCAGTTTAATCCGACTAGCGGGGAGCCTTGATACGCAGTATTTT	CASSLIRLAGSLDTQYF
TRBV2	-	TRBD1	15	TRBJ1-2	TGTGCCAGCGATGGGCTGGGACAGGATGACTATGGCTACACCTTC	CASDGLGQDDYGYTF
TRBV3-1	-	-	12	TRBJ1-2	TGTGCCAGCAGCCAAGATGTCTATGGCTACACCTTC	CASSQDVYGYTF